Reported below is one T cell receptor (beta chain). Its antigen is currently unknown. The data were taken from a study of cytomegalovirus exposure and HLA in healthy donors. Study-level findings and limits: There was a cluster of highly shared sequence variants that was likely a sequencing artifact. Among donors in an Asian-associated ancestry cluster, a later analysis reportedly found fewer N-insertions than the approximately 700-donor mean.

PCR involved 60 Vbeta and 13 Jbeta primers. Using immunoSEQ multiplex PCR, the repertoire was profiled, and TCRdb retains in-frame clones only, with some absent. The sample records 170,000 or so clones, less than 85% being singletons. This TCR was sampled from a man in his late teens or twenties in good health and CMV-seronegative. The sample consisted of PBMCs.

The DNA for the CDR3 is TGTGCCAGCAGCCCTTACAGGGTCCAAGAGACCCAGTACTTC. It translates to CASSPYRVQETQYF. The chain is built from TRBV7-2 and TRBJ2-5; weak D call: TRBD1 (6 bases). The germline V gene encodes CDR1 SGHTA and CDR2 FQGNSA. Trimming removed 5 bases from V and 1 base from J, with 11 bases in between. CDR3 length: 14 amino acids. Together with reference TRBV7-2 and TRBJ2-5, the CDR3 gives the full variable domain: GAGVSQSPSNKVTEKGKDVELRCDPISGHTALYWYRQSLGQGLEFLIYFQGNSAPDKSGLPSDRFSAERTGGSVSTLTIQRTQQEDSAVYLCASSPYRVQETQYFGPGTRLLVL.